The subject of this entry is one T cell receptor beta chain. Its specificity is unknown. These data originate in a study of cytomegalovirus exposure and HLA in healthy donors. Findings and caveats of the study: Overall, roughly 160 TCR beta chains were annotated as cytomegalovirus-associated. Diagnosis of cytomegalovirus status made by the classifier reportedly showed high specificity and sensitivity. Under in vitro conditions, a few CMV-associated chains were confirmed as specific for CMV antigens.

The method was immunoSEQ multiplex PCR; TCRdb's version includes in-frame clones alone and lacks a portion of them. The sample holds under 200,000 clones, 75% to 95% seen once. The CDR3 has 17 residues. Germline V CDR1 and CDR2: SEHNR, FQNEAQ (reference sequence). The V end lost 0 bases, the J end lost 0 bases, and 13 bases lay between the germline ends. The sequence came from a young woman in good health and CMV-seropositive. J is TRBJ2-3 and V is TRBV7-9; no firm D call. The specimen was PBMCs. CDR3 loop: CASSLAWASASTDTQYF. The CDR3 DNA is TGTGCCAGCAGCTTAGCGTGGGCTTCAGCTAGCACAGATACGCAGTATTTT.